A few counts support the clone carrying this TCR beta chain. This entry belongs to a study of T cell repertoires in cytomegalovirus infection. Study as a whole: Indications came from public TCR beta signatures; they pointed to CMV infection and to a matching HLA type.

One entry per CDR3 protein, called by TCRdb with MiXCR from the reads. This sample has about 210,000 distinct CDR3 sequences, with under 8.5% found just once. The CDR3 runs to 12 residues. Germline assignment: CDR1 SQVTM and CDR2 ANQGSEA. Trimming shortened V by 7 bases and J by 0 bases, and 10 bases separated the two germline ends. The chain links TRBV29-1 to TRBJ2-7; D call uncertain. The receptor's source is a human donor in good health (CMV status not recorded). Some clones in this sample may be carry-over from other donors' samples. Sequencing was performed on PBMCs. The CDR3 DNA follows: TGCAGCGCATCCTGGCGCTCCTACGAGCAGTACTTC. It encodes CSASWRSYEQYF.